This T cell receptor beta chain was observed in a study of shared clonotypes between healthy human individuals. Whole-study results and caveats: The researchers took only blood, and tissue repertoires probably look different. Unshared clonotypes carried lower generation probabilities than those common to all four donors. Richness estimates generally favored naive over memory subsets.

Here immunoSEQ multiplex PCR was the method, and the copy in TCRdb shows in-frame clones only, minus some. The data hold some 2 million clones, with approximately 95% observed a single time. Naive CD8 isolation took CD45RO-negative cells positively selected for CCR7 and excluded terminally differentiated effector memory CD45RA+ cells. In regard to this clone: Its antigen is still unknown.

This CDR3 is 15 amino acids long. The junction had 9 bases not matched to a gene; V was cut back by 7 bases and J by 1 base. The V gene's germline CDR1 is SGHRS and CDR2 YFSETQ. This receptor was identified in a man younger than 35 in good health. V is TRBV5-1 and J is TRBJ2-3; 7 nucleotides align to TRBD1. The material sequenced was naive CD8+ T cells sorted from blood. This CDR3 reads CASGQLGQGTDTQYF. For the CDR3, the DNA is TGCGCCAGCGGACAATTAGGACAGGGCACAGATACGCAGTATTTT.